The entry that follows covers one T cell receptor (beta chain) sequence. Its antigen is not identified. The CDR3 spans 15 residues. Trimming left V 3 bases short and J 0 bases short, with 10 bases between. CDR1 is SGHTA, CDR2 FQGNSA, per germline. The cohort excluded patients with autoimmune disease history or systemic immunosuppression. The source of the sample is a study of OX40 agonist ivuxolimab in advanced cancers. Study as a whole: Each patient was given ivuxolimab into a vein every 2 weeks, at 0.01 to 10 mg/kg. Among those enrolled, mean age was about 60 years (range about 23 to 79) and about 81% were male.

General observations from the study: Among patients with partial responses at 0.1-3.0 mg/kg, clonal expansion was among the lowest.

The method was immunoSEQ multiplex PCR; TCRdb's version includes in-frame clones alone and lacks a portion of them. The sample holds over 150,000 clones, 85% to 95% seen once. The sample here was CD4+ or CD8+ T cells sorted from blood, taken in a trial of the OX40 agonist ivuxolimab. The rearrangement links TRBV7-2 to TRBJ2-3; D may be TRBD2 (7 bases). This TCR was recovered from an adult with an advanced solid tumor such as melanoma, head and neck, liver or kidney cancer. This chain's CDR3 is CASSFGGQSTDTQYF. CDR3 in DNA: TGTGCCAGCAGCTTCGGGGGGCAGAGCACAGATACGCAGTATTTT.